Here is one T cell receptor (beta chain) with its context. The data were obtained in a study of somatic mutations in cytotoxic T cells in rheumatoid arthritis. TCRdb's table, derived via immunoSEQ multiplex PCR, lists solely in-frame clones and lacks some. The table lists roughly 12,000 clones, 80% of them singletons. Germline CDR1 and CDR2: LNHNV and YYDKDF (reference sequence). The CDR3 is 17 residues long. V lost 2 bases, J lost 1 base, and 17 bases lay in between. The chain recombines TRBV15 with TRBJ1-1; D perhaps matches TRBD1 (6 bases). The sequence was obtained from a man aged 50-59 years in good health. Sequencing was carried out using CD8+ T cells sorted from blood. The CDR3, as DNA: TGTGCCACCAGCAGACCAAGGGGTACAGGGCCGAACACTGAAGCTTTCTTT. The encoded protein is CATSRPRGTGPNTEAFF.